A single sample is the source of the 30 T cell receptor beta chains below, sequenced in a study of blood T cells in healthy people across ages. A second roughly 6 to 11 cycle PCR used barcoded and J-beta primers. TCRdb recomputed calls from the 5' RACE reads with MiXCR, one row per CDR3 protein. The sample has roughly 410,000 distinct CDR3 sequences, roughly half seen once. The material sequenced was blood. The receptor source for this set is a man aged 55 to 70 in good health.

This clonotype was counted many times. This chain uses TRBV3-1 with TRBJ2-7; possible D gene TRBD1, 6 bases. Trimming cost V 4 bases and J 3 bases, with 16 bases left between them. CDR1 and CDR2 (germline): LGHDT, YNNKEL (reference sequence). The CDR3 sequence is 15 residues long. The CDR3 DNA sequence: TGTGCCAGCAGCCTACACCTGGGACACTTCTACGAGCAGTACTTC. Its protein product is CASSLHLGHFYEQYF.

This clonotype was detected ten times or more. This rearrangement joins TRBV5-1 to TRBJ2-7, with D possibly being TRBD1 or TRBD2 (5 bases each). Germline CDR1 is SGHRS and CDR2 is YFSETQ. This CDR3 is built from 13 residues. The V end lost 2 bases, the J end lost 6 bases, and 12 bases lay between the germline ends. The CDR3 DNA reads TGCGCCAGCAGCTTCGGGGCGGGCCGCGAGCAGTACTTC. Protein product: CASSFGAGREQYF.

The V call is TRBV7-2, the J call TRBJ2-7; 11 bases match TRBD1. V shed 5 bases, J shed 10 bases, and the junction held 19 bases outside the gene matches. The CDR3 is 17 residues long. Germline loops: CDR1 SGHTA, CDR2 FQGNSA. Written as DNA, the CDR3 is TGTGCCAGCAGCCTAACCCTTACCAGGACAGGGGGCGAGGCCCAGTACTTC. This codes for CASSLTLTRTGGEAQYF.

The genes are TRBV27 and TRBJ1-1; D unresolved. This CDR3 is built from 13 residues. The germline V and J ends were trimmed by 7 bases and 4 bases, with 13 bases remaining between them. In germline, CDR1 is MNHEY, CDR2 SMNVEV (reference sequence). Here the CDR3 reads CASTTSMGTEAFF. The CDR3 coding sequence is TGTGCCAGCACCACATCCATGGGCACTGAAGCTTTCTTT.

Ten or more counts support this clonotype. The genes are TRBV5-6 and TRBJ2-5; no clear D gene. V gave up 0 bases and J gave up 2 bases, with 8 bases separating them. Germline values: CDR1 SGHDT, CDR2 YYEEEE. The length of the CDR3 is 14 residues. The CDR3 protein is CASSLVSRQETQYF. The CDR3 DNA follows: TGTGCCAGCAGCTTGGTCAGCAGACAAGAGACCCAGTACTTC.

The V and J genes are TRBV30 and TRBJ2-1; D gene unclear. Between the trimmed V and J ends, which lost 3 bases and 10 bases, there was a span of 13 bases. The CDR3 has 12 amino acids. Germline V gene lookup returns CDR1 GTSNPN and CDR2 SVGIG (reference sequence). The CDR3 DNA reads as TGTGCCTGGAGCCAAACCGATCGGGAGCAGTTCTTC. Protein: CAWSQTDREQFF.

V and J are TRBV7-2 and TRBJ1-1; 8 bases line up with TRBD1. CDR1 is SGHTA and CDR2 is FQGNSA in the germline V gene. This CDR3 is built from 14 residues. J was trimmed by 1 base and V by 5 bases; bases with no gene match: 3. Written as DNA, the CDR3 is TGTGCCAGCAGCAAGACAGGGGAGAACACTGAAGCTTTCTTT. It translates to CASSKTGENTEAFF.

This rearrangement joins TRBV6-1 to TRBJ2-7; 8 nucleotides align to TRBD1. CDR1 and CDR2 from the germline V gene are MNHNS and SASEGT. The CDR3 covers 12 residues. J was trimmed by 3 bases and V by 8 bases; bases with no gene match: 3. The CDR3 loop reads CASQGQGYEQYF. In DNA, the CDR3 is TGTGCCAGCCAAGGACAGGGCTACGAGCAGTACTTC.

This clonotype was observed a few times. The chain joins TRBV11-1 to TRBJ2-7; D call uncertain. Germline-derived CDR1 and CDR2 are SGHAT and FQDESV (reference sequence). The V and J ends lost 1 base and 2 bases respectively, with 9 bases between them. The CDR3 runs to 14 residues. CDR3 sequence (DNA): TGTGCCAGCAGCTTAGGAGCAGTTCCCTACGAGCAGTACTTC. This sequence encodes CASSLGAVPYEQYF.

The rearrangement links TRBV9 to TRBJ1-2, with 8 bases matching TRBD1. The J segment lost 2 bases and the V segment lost 3 bases, leaving 3 bases of the junction unmatched. There are 14 residues in the CDR3. Germline CDR1 SGDLS, CDR2 YYNGEE. CDR3 sequence: CASSAQGVNYGYTF. The CDR3, as DNA: TGTGCCAGCAGCGCACAGGGGGTGAACTATGGCTACACCTTC. The complete variable domain, with remaining parts taken from reference TRBV9 and TRBJ1-2, reads DSGVTQTPKHLITATGQRVTLRCSPRSGDLSVYWYQQSLDQGLQFLIQYYNGEERAKGNILERFSAQQFPDLHSELNLSSLELGDSALYFCASSAQGVNYGYTFGSGTRLTVV.

The V gene is TRBV24-1, the J gene TRBJ2-3; the D is unclear. The germline CDR1 and CDR2 sequences are KGHDR and SFDVKD. V lost 4 bases and J 7 bases, leaving 14 bases between the germline ends. The CDR3 is made up of 14 amino acids. CDR3 loop: CATSETPPLHTQYF. The CDR3 bases are TGTGCCACCAGTGAGACGCCACCCTTGCATACGCAGTATTTT.

The chain combines TRBV6-5 with TRBJ2-1; D is uncertain. The CDR3 sequence is 13 residues long. Germline V gene lookup returns CDR1 MNHEY and CDR2 SVGAGI. The V end was cut by 9 bases, the J end by 6 bases, with 15 bases between. The CDR3 nucleotides are TGTGCCAGTAGGCCCAGATCCAGCAATGAGCAGTTCTTC. It translates to CASRPRSSNEQFF.

This clonotype showed up just a few times. The chain combines TRBV18 with TRBJ2-5, with TRBD2 matching over 8 bases. V was pared by 2 bases and J by 2 bases, with 7 bases of the junction left unmatched. CDR3 size: 16 residues. CDR1 KGHSH and CDR2 LQKENI come from the germline V gene. CDR3 bases: TGTGCCAGCTCACCAAGGTCTAGCGGGCGTCAAGAGACCCAGTACTTC. Protein sequence: CASSPRSSGRQETQYF.

The V gene is TRBV27, the J gene TRBJ2-1, with D possibly matching TRBD2 (7 bases). CDR1 is MNHEY and CDR2 is SMNVEV in the germline V gene (reference sequence). With 3 bases removed from V and 2 bases from J, the gap between germline ends came to 17 bases. The CDR3 sequence is 17 residues long. CDR3 protein: CASSLLAGGGPYNEQFF. The CDR3 DNA is TGTGCCAGCAGTTTGTTGGCTGGCGGGGGCCCCTACAATGAGCAGTTCTTC.

This clonotype was recorded a few times. The gene calls are TRBV7-2 and TRBJ2-4, with no clear D. V lost 1 base and J 0 bases, leaving 7 bases between the germline ends. Germline V lookup: CDR1 SGHTA, CDR2 FQGNSA. This CDR3 region has 15 residues. This CDR3 is CASSLVTIAKNIQYF. For the CDR3, the DNA is TGTGCCAGCAGCTTAGTTACTATAGCCAAAAACATTCAGTACTTC.

The chain has TRBV6-2 or TRBV6-3 and TRBJ1-2; TRBD1 matches 9 bases. This CDR3 spans 15 amino acids. V was pared by 5 bases and J by 2 bases, with 6 bases of the junction left unmatched. CDR1 and CDR2 from the germline V gene are MNHEY and SVGEGT. The CDR3 DNA is TGTGCCAGCAGTACCCACGGGACAGGGAACTATGGCTACACCTTC. It encodes CASSTHGTGNYGYTF.

This clonotype was detected a few times. The chain employs TRBV7-2 and TRBJ2-5, with 7 bases lining up with TRBD1. Germline V CDR1 and CDR2: SGHTA, FQGNSA. V was clipped by 5 bases and J by 6 bases; unmatched bases: 6. The CDR3 length is 13 residues. The CDR3 is CASSQDRRQTQYF. For the CDR3, the DNA is TGTGCCAGCAGCCAGGACAGGAGACAGACCCAGTACTTC.

The chain combines TRBV6-2 or TRBV6-3 with TRBJ2-1, with D maybe TRBD2 (5 bases). V dropped 6 bases and J dropped 5 bases, with 11 bases sitting between them. Germline-derived CDR1 and CDR2 are MNHEY and SVGEGT. The CDR3 is 13 residues long. CDR3 in amino acids: CASRDSTDNEQFF. In nucleotides, the CDR3 is TGTGCCAGCAGGGACTCTACCGACAATGAGCAGTTCTTC.

CDR3 DNA sequence: TGTGCCAGCAGTGAATTGAGCGGGAGTAACTACGAGCAGTACTTC. Encoded protein: CASSELSGSNYEQYF. The chain recombines TRBV6-1 with TRBJ2-7; 8 bases are shared with TRBD2. The germline CDR1 and CDR2 sequences are MNHNS and SASEGT. This CDR3 has 15 residues. Trimming at V came to 2 bases and at J to 3 bases, leaving 6 bases not matched to a gene.

This sequence joins TRBV7-2 and TRBJ2-7, with D possibly being TRBD2 (6 bases). The ends were cut back, 6 bases at V and 0 bases at J, with 15 bases in the middle. There are 15 residues in the CDR3. CDR1 is SGHTA and CDR2 is FQGNSA in the germline V gene. The CDR3 reads CASSTGGSGSYEQYF. CDR3 coding DNA: TGTGCCAGCAGTACCGGGGGTAGCGGCTCCTACGAGCAGTACTTC.

Ten or more counts support this clonotype. V gene TRBV28 combines with J gene TRBJ2-3; 8 positions agree with TRBD2. Germline V lookup: CDR1 MDHEN, CDR2 SYDVKM. The junction had 7 bases not matched to a gene; V was cut back by 10 bases and J by 1 base. The CDR3 runs to 14 residues. The CDR3 reads CAIISGAGTDTQYF. The CDR3 DNA sequence: TGTGCCATCATTAGCGGGGCGGGCACAGATACGCAGTATTTT.

This chain links TRBV20-1 with TRBJ1-1; D unclear. The CDR3 totals 14 residues. Trimming shortened V by 4 bases and J by 1 base, and 13 bases separated the two germline ends. CDR1 DFQATT and CDR2 SNEGSKA come from the germline V gene (reference sequence). DNA of the CDR3: TGCAGTGCTATAGGGCAGCCCACGAACACTGAAGCTTTCTTT. It codes for CSAIGQPTNTEAFF.

The chain carries TRBV10-3 and TRBJ2-1; D gene unclear. V gave up 3 bases and J gave up 10 bases, with 7 bases separating them. Germline CDR1 ENHRY, CDR2 SYGVKD. The CDR3 spans 11 residues. The CDR3 reads CAISDGREQFF. Written as DNA, the CDR3 is TGTGCCATCAGTGACGGCCGAGAGCAGTTCTTC.

This clonotype has just one count. The V call is TRBV6-2 or TRBV6-3, the J call TRBJ2-4; 10 bases match TRBD2. TRBJ2-7 explains the end of the DNA better; the J call may be wrong. CDR1 MNHEY and CDR2 SVGEGT come from the germline V gene. This CDR3 region has 15 residues. CDR3 protein: CASSRGRAGGLEQYF. The DNA for the CDR3 is TGTGCCAGCAGCCGAGGACGAGCGGGAGGGCTCGAGCAGTACTTC.

This clonotype was observed a few times. The chain combines TRBV29-1 with TRBJ2-3; possible D gene TRBD1, 6 bases. Germline V gene data show CDR1 as SQVTM and CDR2 as ANQGSEA. This CDR3 contains 13 residues. Trimming removed 6 bases from V and 0 bases from J, with 10 bases in between. CDR3 nucleotides: TGCAGCGTCATGGGGGCCAGCACAGATACGCAGTATTTT. Its translation: CSVMGASTDTQYF.

This clonotype was seen only a few times. The chain couples TRBV10-3 to TRBJ2-5; no definite D call. The J call could be wrong; TRBJ2-7 is a better fit for the DNA end. The CDR3 covers 15 residues. CDR1 and CDR2 (germline): ENHRY, SYGVKD. CDR3 protein: CAIRATTVVTHEQYF. The CDR3 bases are TGTGCCATCAGGGCCACTACTGTAGTTACCCACGAGCAGTACTTC.

Many counts were recorded for this clonotype. J is TRBJ2-1 and V is TRBV3-1, with D tentatively TRBD1 or TRBD2 (5 bases each). CDR1 and CDR2 from the germline V gene are LGHDT and YNNKEL (reference sequence). CDR3 length equals 14 residues. V was cut by 1 base and J by 9 bases, with 13 bases left in between. The CDR3 reads CASSQGGVIGEQFF. CDR3 coding DNA: TGTGCCAGCAGCCAAGGAGGGGTTATAGGTGAGCAGTTCTTC.

This clonotype was observed a handful of times. This sequence joins TRBV6-1 and TRBJ2-7; 7 bases agree with TRBD2. There are 16 residues in the CDR3. Germline CDR1 is MNHNS and CDR2 is SASEGT. Losses at the gene ends were 4 bases for V and 4 bases for J; bases not matched to a gene: 13. The CDR3 coding sequence is TGTGCCAGCAGTGTGGCGGGAGCCGATCTGGGATACGAGCAGTACTTC. Residues: CASSVAGADLGYEQYF.

The J gene is TRBJ2-1, the V gene TRBV6-2 or TRBV6-3; a possible D gene is TRBD1 (6 bases). The germline CDR1 and CDR2 sequences are MNHEY and SVGEGT. Between the trimmed V and J ends, which lost 8 bases and 10 bases, there was a span of 15 bases. The CDR3 is 12 amino acids. The CDR3 loop reads CASGGVSLEQFF. CDR3 DNA sequence: TGTGCCAGCGGGGGCGTGAGTTTAGAGCAGTTCTTC.

The chain combines TRBV28 with TRBJ2-7, with TRBD2 matching 9 bases. Germline CDR1 and CDR2: MDHEN and SYDVKM. Trimming took 3 bases from V and 7 from J; bases not matched to a gene: 10. This CDR3 contains 15 residues. The DNA for the CDR3 is TGTGCCAGCAGTTTGGTTGGGGCGGGGGGGGATGAGCAGTACTTC. It yields the protein CASSLVGAGGDEQYF.